This T cell receptor beta chain was identified in a study of shared clonotypes between healthy human individuals. In the study overall: CD8 memory received one plate per donor, CD8 naive two, CD4 memory three and CD4 naive three. Study findings and constraints: The authors expected sequencing depth to affect clonotype sharing among donors. Sorted-subset samples were not fully sequenced, rarefaction indicated.

Positive CCR7 selection of CD45RO-negative cells yielded the naive CD8 cells, and terminally differentiated effector memory CD45RA+ cells were excluded. Adult donors, all healthy and HIV-negative, had no recent acute infections or vaccinations. The V segment lost 2 bases and the J segment 7 bases; nucleotides outside the gene matches: 8. There are 15 residues in the CDR3. The germline gives CDR1 SGHAT, CDR2 FQNNGV. Here immunoSEQ multiplex PCR was the method, and the copy in TCRdb shows in-frame clones only, minus some. Found here are about 2.1 million clones, about 93% of them singletons; the top ten hold more than 1.5%. Comments on this clone: Its antigen is unidentified.

The sample was naive CD8+ T cells from PBMCs. The V and J genes are TRBV11-2 and TRBJ2-1; 7 bases fit TRBD2. This clonotype originated in a man younger than 35 in good health. Some clones in this sample may be carry-over from other donors' samples. The CDR3 sequence is CASSLIRRGGNEQFF. The CDR3 nucleotides read TGTGCCAGCAGCTTAATCAGACGGGGAGGGAATGAGCAGTTCTTC.